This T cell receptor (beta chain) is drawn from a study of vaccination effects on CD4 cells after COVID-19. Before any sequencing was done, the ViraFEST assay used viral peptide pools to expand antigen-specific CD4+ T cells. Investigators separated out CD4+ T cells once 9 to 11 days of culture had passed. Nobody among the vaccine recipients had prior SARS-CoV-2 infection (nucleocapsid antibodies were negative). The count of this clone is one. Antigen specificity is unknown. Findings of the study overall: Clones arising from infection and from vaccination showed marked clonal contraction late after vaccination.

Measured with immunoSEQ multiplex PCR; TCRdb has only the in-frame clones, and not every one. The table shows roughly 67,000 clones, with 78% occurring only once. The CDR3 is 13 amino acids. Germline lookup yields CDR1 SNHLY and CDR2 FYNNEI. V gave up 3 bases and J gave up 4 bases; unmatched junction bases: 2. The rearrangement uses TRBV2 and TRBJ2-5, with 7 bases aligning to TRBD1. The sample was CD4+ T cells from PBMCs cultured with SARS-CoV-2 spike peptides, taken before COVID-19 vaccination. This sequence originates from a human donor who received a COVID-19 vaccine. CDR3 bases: TGTGCCAGCAGTGACGCAGGGGGAGAGACCCAGTACTTC. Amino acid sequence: CASSDAGGETQYF. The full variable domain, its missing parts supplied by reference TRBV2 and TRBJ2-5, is EPEVTQTPSHQVTQMGQEVILRCVPISNHLYFYWYRQILGQKVEFLVSFYNNEISEKSEIFDDQFSVERPDGSNFTLKIRSTKLEDSAMYFCASSDAGGETQYFGPGTRLLVL.